The 29 T cell receptor beta chains listed next were all sequenced from one sample in a study of blood T cell repertoires in COVID-19. The method was immunoSEQ multiplex PCR; TCRdb's version includes in-frame clones alone and lacks a portion of them. The sample consists of about 390,000 clones, approximately 87% of them appearing once. Sequences were obtained from PBMCs or T cells enriched from blood (not recorded which). The receptors come from a woman aged 45-65 years who had recovered from COVID-19.

There are a few counts of this clone. The V call is TRBV23-1, the J call TRBJ2-3; D is uncertain. TRBV23-1 is annotated as an ORF whose role is uncertain. Trimming removed 4 bases from V and 0 bases from J, with 11 bases in between. There are 15 residues in the CDR3. CDR3 sequence reads: CASSRRCPSTDTQYF. In nucleotides, the CDR3 is TGCGCCAGCAGTCGTCGGTGTCCTAGCACAGATACGCAGTATTTT.

V is TRBV7-2 and J is TRBJ1-1; D might be TRBD1 (6 bases). The V end was cut by 1 base, the J end by 13 bases, with 22 bases between. CDR1 SGHTA and CDR2 FQGNSA come from the germline V gene. The CDR3 loop spans 15 amino acids. The CDR3 DNA follows: TGTGCCAGCAGCTTAGTTGTGGGAGGGGGACAAAAAGGTTTCTTT. Its protein product is CASSLVVGGGQKGFF.

V is TRBV28 and J is TRBJ1-2; TRBD1 matches 7 bases. CDR3 length equals 13 residues. Germline values: CDR1 MDHEN, CDR2 SYDVKM. With 9 bases clipped from V and 4 bases from J, the junction kept 8 bases outside the gene matches. The DNA of the CDR3 is TGTGCCAGTGCGGGACAGATCCTCTATGGCTACACCTTC. It specifies CASAGQILYGYTF.

The chain uses TRBV18 and TRBJ1-2; TRBD1 matches at 11 bases. The CDR3 totals 19 residues. The V gene end was trimmed by 3 bases and the J gene end by 4 bases; junction bases not matched to a gene: 16. Germline loops: CDR1 KGHSH, CDR2 LQKENI. The DNA for the CDR3 is TGTGCCAGCTCACCCGACCGAGGGGACAGGGGGTACGGTATCTATGGCTACACCTTC. This encodes CASSPDRGDRGYGIYGYTF. Variable domain in full (rest from reference TRBV18 and TRBJ1-2): NAGVMQNPRHLVRRRGQEARLRCSPMKGHSHVYWYRQLPEEGLKFMVYLQKENIIDESGMPKERFSAEFPKEGPSILRIQQVVRGDSAAYFCASSPDRGDRGYGIYGYTFGSGTRLTVV.

The CDR3 DNA reads TGTGCCAGCAGTTCGCACAGAGTTTCGACTAGCGAGCAGTACTTC. It specifies CASSSHRVSTSEQYF. V is TRBV27 and J is TRBJ2-7; maybe TRBD2 (6 bases). The CDR3 is 15 residues long. The V end was cut by 4 bases, the J end by 6 bases, with 19 bases between. The germline V gene has CDR1 MNHEY and CDR2 SMNVEV (reference sequence).

This clone was seen just once. V is TRBV3-1 (or the pseudogene TRBV3-2) and J is TRBJ1-2; 8 bases map to TRBD1. Looked up from germline, CDR1 is LGHDT and CDR2 is YNNKEL (reference sequence). The ends lost 3 bases at V and 7 bases at J; junction bases unmatched: 10. This CDR3 has 15 amino acids. The CDR3 reads CASSQTAGGVGGYTF. CDR3 DNA sequence: TGTGCCAGCAGCCAGACCGCAGGGGGCGTGGGTGGCTACACCTTC.

The CDR3 loop reads CASSLGPGASGNTIYF. Here the CDR3 DNA reads TGCGCCAGCAGCTTGGGGCCAGGGGCGTCGGGAAACACCATATATTTT. The chain couples TRBV5-1 to TRBJ1-3; possible D gene TRBD1, 6 bases. This CDR3 contains 16 residues. Looked up from germline, CDR1 is SGHRS and CDR2 is YFSETQ. V lost 0 bases to trimming and J lost 4 bases, with 14 bases between them.

The V call is TRBV28, the J call TRBJ1-2, with 12 bases identical to TRBD1. Unmatched junction bases numbered 12, after V lost 5 bases and J lost 8 bases. This CDR3 region has 16 residues. Germline V CDR1 and CDR2: MDHEN, SYDVKM. The CDR3 spells CASSQRMGQGARGYTF. The CDR3 nucleotides read TGTGCCAGCAGTCAAAGGATGGGACAGGGGGCGAGGGGCTACACCTTC.

V and J are TRBV5-8 and TRBJ2-3; unclear D gene. This CDR3 contains 11 residues. V shed 4 bases and J shed 10 bases, with 10 bases lying between them. CDR1 SGHTS and CDR2 YDEGEE come from the germline V gene. This CDR3 reads CASSPAQAQYF. CDR3 sequence (DNA): TGTGCCAGCAGCCCCGCGCAGGCGCAGTATTTT.

This clone was found a few times. V usage is TRBV27 and J usage is TRBJ1-2, with D possibly TRBD1 on 6 matching bases. The CDR3 is made up of 13 amino acids. Germline CDR1 is MNHEY and CDR2 is SMNVEV (reference sequence). V lost 6 bases, J lost 4 bases, and 12 bases lay in between. The CDR3 region has the DNA TGTGCCAGCAGCATGACAGGTTCCTATGGCTACACCTTC. Its protein is CASSMTGSYGYTF.

This rearrangement joins TRBV6-5 to TRBJ2-7, with D uncertain. The CDR3 contains 13 residues. Germline assignment: CDR1 MNHEY and CDR2 SVGAGI. V was pared by 5 bases and J by 7 bases, with 15 bases between. CDR3 sequence reads: CASSRLVRPEQYF. In nucleotides, the CDR3 is TGTGCCAGCAGTCGACTTGTTAGGCCAGAGCAGTACTTC.

This clone was picked up a small number of times. CDR3 nucleotides: TGTGCCAGTAGTATATTGCGGGGGGGATTAACGCAGAATGAGCAGTTCTTC. Translating gives CASSILRGGLTQNEQFF. This chain uses TRBV19 with TRBJ2-1, with 9 bases matching TRBD2. The trim removed 2 bases at V and 7 bases at J, leaving 12 bases unmatched. From germline, CDR1 is LNHDA and CDR2 SQIVND (reference sequence). This CDR3 comprises 17 residues.

This clone turned up a few times. This sequence joins TRBV18 and TRBJ1-2; D perhaps matches TRBD1 (5 bases). The CDR3 contains 13 residues. V was clipped by 6 bases and J by 4 bases, with 12 bases between them. Germline V gene lookup returns CDR1 KGHSH and CDR2 LQKENI. The CDR3 region is CASSETASYGYTF. The DNA of the CDR3 is TGTGCCAGCTCTGAGACAGCAAGCTATGGCTACACCTTC.

This rearrangement joins TRBV4-1 to TRBJ1-2, with D possibly matching TRBD1 (5 bases). V was cut by 7 bases and J by 8 bases, with 17 bases left in between. Germline V CDR1 and CDR2: MGHRA, YSYEKL. The CDR3 is 13 residues long. The CDR3 bases are TGCGCCAGCAACCCCCCGGGGGTAGGAGGCTACACCTTC. Its translation is CASNPPGVGGYTF.

This rearrangement joins TRBV6-5 to TRBJ1-4; TRBD1 matches 7 bases. The V segment lost 8 bases and the J segment 1 base; nucleotides outside the gene matches: 1. The CDR3 runs 13 residues. Per germline, CDR1 MNHEY and CDR2 SVGAGI. The CDR3: CASRTGTNEKLFF. The CDR3, as DNA: TGTGCCAGCCGGACAGGAACTAATGAAAAACTGTTTTTT.

The chain has TRBV19 and TRBJ1-2; TRBD1 might be the D (6 bases). Per germline, CDR1 LNHDA and CDR2 SQIVND (reference sequence). The CDR3 covers 15 residues. Trimming took 5 bases from V and 2 from J, leaving 15 bases between them. Here the CDR3 DNA reads TGTGCCAGTAGTCCCTGGGGGGGGGCGAACTATGGCTACACCTTC. Translating gives CASSPWGGANYGYTF.

The J gene is TRBJ1-2, the V gene TRBV6-5; 7 nucleotides match TRBD1. Germline V gives CDR1 MNHEY, CDR2 SVGAGI. V gave up 7 bases and J gave up 7 bases; unmatched junction bases: 9. This CDR3 comprises 13 residues. The CDR3 nucleotides read TGTGCCAGCACCTCGGACAGGAGTCGTGGCTACACCTTC. Translating gives CASTSDRSRGYTF.

The genes are TRBV27 and TRBJ2-5, with no clear D. V was pared by 3 bases and J by 3 bases, with 8 bases between. The CDR3 length is 13 residues. Germline V lookup: CDR1 MNHEY, CDR2 SMNVEV (reference sequence). The CDR3 DNA sequence: TGTGCCAGCAGTTTCGACATCGAAGAGACCCAGTACTTC. This sequence encodes CASSFDIEETQYF.

This rearrangement joins TRBV29-1 to TRBJ1-1; TRBD1 matches at 10 bases. The J segment lost 5 bases and the V segment lost 4 bases, leaving 4 bases of the junction unmatched. Germline CDR1 reads SQVTM; CDR2 reads ANQGSEA. The CDR3 spans 13 residues. The CDR3 DNA reads as TGCAGCGTTGTGGGACAGGGGCGGACTGAAGCTTTCTTT. It specifies CSVVGQGRTEAFF.

This rearrangement joins TRBV2 to TRBJ2-1, with 11 nucleotides matching TRBD1. The CDR3 totals 16 residues. J was trimmed by 2 bases and V by 3 bases; bases with no gene match: 3. The V gene's germline CDR1 is SNHLY and CDR2 FYNNEI. CDR3 coding DNA: TGTGCCAGCAGTGAGGGGACAGGGGGGACCTACAATGAGCAGTTCTTC. This gives the protein CASSEGTGGTYNEQFF.

The V and J genes are TRBV29-1 and TRBJ1-1; tentative D call: TRBD1 (5 bases). Germline V lookup: CDR1 SQVTM, CDR2 ANQGSEA. The V gene lost 6 bases and the J gene lost 1 base, with 15 bases spanning the gap. This CDR3 spans 14 amino acids. The CDR3 nucleotides are TGCAGCGTACCGCCCGGCCAGGGGAACACTGAAGCTTTCTTT. It specifies CSVPPGQGNTEAFF.

V usage is TRBV5-1 and J usage is TRBJ1-4, with 7 bases aligning to TRBD1. V shed 2 bases, J shed 8 bases, and the junction held 9 bases outside the gene matches. Germline V gene lookup returns CDR1 SGHRS and CDR2 YFSETQ. The CDR3 is 15 amino acids. The CDR3 sequence: CASSFGTEGREKLFF. CDR3 nucleotide sequence: TGCGCCAGCAGCTTCGGGACAGAAGGGCGAGAAAAACTGTTTTTT.

The CDR3 sequence: CASTKQGLGNSPLHF. CDR3 DNA sequence: TGTGCCAGCACTAAACAGGGGTTAGGCAATTCACCCCTCCACTTT. The rearrangement uses TRBV27 and TRBJ1-6, with 7 bases matching TRBD1. CDR1 is MNHEY and CDR2 is SMNVEV in the germline V gene (reference sequence). The J segment lost 7 bases and the V segment lost 7 bases, leaving 10 bases of the junction unmatched. The CDR3 length is 15 residues.

This chain joins TRBV7-2 and TRBJ2-5; 11 nucleotides align to TRBD2. This CDR3 comprises 16 residues. V trimming: 6 bases; J trimming: 4 bases; junction bases outside the gene matches: 10. Germline CDR1 is SGHTA and CDR2 is FQGNSA. CDR3 in amino acids: CASSSRGLAGGETQYF. The CDR3 nucleotides read TGTGCCAGCAGTTCCAGGGGCCTAGCGGGGGGAGAGACCCAGTACTTC.

The rearrangement joins TRBV27 to TRBJ1-2; D remains ambiguous. The CDR3 extends over 14 amino acids. Trimming removed 6 bases at V and 3 bases at J, with 14 bases between. The germline CDR1 and CDR2 sequences are MNHEY and SMNVEV (reference sequence). The CDR3 nucleotides read TGTGCCAGCAGCCTGACACCGCACGACTATGGCTACACCTTC. It encodes CASSLTPHDYGYTF.

V is TRBV15 and J is TRBJ2-7; 11 bases are shared with TRBD1. The CDR3 length is 16 residues. The ends lost 0 bases at V and 7 bases at J; junction bases unmatched: 8. Per germline, CDR1 LNHNV and CDR2 YYDKDF (reference sequence). CDR3 region: CATSRERTGGVGEQYF. The CDR3 DNA follows: TGTGCCACCAGCAGAGAGAGGACAGGGGGCGTCGGGGAGCAGTACTTC.

This clone was detected once. The V gene is TRBV18, the J gene TRBJ2-1, with 9 bases that match TRBD2. Germline loops: CDR1 KGHSH, CDR2 LQKENI. V lost 1 base and J lost 6; bases outside the gene matches: 7. The length of the CDR3 is 16 residues. CDR3 sequence reads: CASSPRQTSGSNEQFF. The CDR3 region has the DNA TGTGCCAGCTCACCACGTCAGACTAGCGGAAGCAATGAGCAGTTCTTC.

This clone has a single count. The rearrangement uses TRBV4-1 and TRBJ1-2; 9 nucleotides line up with TRBD1. Trimming cost V 4 bases and J 7 bases; bases outside gene matches: 7. This CDR3 spans 14 amino acids. Germline V lookup: CDR1 MGHRA, CDR2 YSYEKL. The CDR3 loop is CASSLGQGFSGYTF. The CDR3 DNA follows: TGCGCCAGCAGCCTCGGACAGGGGTTCTCTGGCTACACCTTC.

The rearrangement joins TRBV6-5 to TRBJ1-3; 7 bases map to TRBD1. Unmatched junction bases numbered 7, after V lost 6 bases and J lost 2 bases. The CDR3 is made up of 15 amino acids. CDR1 is MNHEY and CDR2 is SVGAGI in the germline V gene. CDR3 sequence (DNA): TGTGCCAGCAGCCCAAGGACAGGACCTGGAAACACCATATATTTT. The encoded protein is CASSPRTGPGNTIYF.